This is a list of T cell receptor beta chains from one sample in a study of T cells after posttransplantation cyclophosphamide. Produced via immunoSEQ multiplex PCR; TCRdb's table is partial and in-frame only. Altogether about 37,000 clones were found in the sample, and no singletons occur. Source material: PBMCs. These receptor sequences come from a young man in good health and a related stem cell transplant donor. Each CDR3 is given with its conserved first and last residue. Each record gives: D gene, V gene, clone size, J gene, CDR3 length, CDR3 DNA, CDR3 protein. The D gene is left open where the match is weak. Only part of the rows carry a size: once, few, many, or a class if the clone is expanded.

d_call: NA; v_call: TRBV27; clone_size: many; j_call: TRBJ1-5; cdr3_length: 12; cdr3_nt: TGTGCCAGCAGTTTTCCAGATCAGCCCCAGCATTTT; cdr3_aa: CASSFPDQPQHF
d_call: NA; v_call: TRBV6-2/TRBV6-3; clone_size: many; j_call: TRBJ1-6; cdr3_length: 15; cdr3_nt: TGTGCCAGCAGTTACGTCTCCAGGGGTAATTCACCCCTCCACTTT; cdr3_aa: CASSYVSRGNSPLHF
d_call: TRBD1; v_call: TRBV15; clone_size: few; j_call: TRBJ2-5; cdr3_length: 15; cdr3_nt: TGTGCCACCAGCAGAGTACTAGGGGGCTTGGAGACCCAGTACTTC; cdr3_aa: CATSRVLGGLETQYF
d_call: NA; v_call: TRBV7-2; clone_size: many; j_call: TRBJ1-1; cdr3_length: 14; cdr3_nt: TGTGCCAGCAGCTTAGCGCCGGGGGGCACTGAAGCTTTCTTT; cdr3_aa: CASSLAPGGTEAFF
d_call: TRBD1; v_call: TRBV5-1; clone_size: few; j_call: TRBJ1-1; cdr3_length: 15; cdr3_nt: TGCGCCAGCAGCTTGGTCGGGACAGCGAACACTGAAGCTTTCTTT; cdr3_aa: CASSLVGTANTEAFF
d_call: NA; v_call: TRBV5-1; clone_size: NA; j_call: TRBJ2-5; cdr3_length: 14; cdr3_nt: TGCGCCAGCAGCCAACAACCGGGGTTAGAGACCCAGTACTTC; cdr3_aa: CASSQQPGLETQYF
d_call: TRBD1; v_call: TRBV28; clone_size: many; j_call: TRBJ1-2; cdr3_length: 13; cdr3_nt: TGTGCCAGCAGACCGGGACAGATGTATGGCTACACCTTC; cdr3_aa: CASRPGQMYGYTF
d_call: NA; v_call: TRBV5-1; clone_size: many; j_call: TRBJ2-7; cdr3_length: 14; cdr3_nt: TGCGCCAGCAGCGTAAGGACACCATCCTACGAGCAGTACTTC; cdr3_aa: CASSVRTPSYEQYF
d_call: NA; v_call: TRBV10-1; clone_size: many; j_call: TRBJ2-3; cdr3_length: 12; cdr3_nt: TGCGCCAGCAGTATAGCTTTAGATACGCAGTATTTT; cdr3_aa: CASSIALDTQYF
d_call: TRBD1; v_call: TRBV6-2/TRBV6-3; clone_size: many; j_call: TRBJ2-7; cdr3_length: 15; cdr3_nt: TGTGCCAGCAGGACACAGGGGCTTACAACCTACGAGCAGTACTTC; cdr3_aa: CASRTQGLTTYEQYF
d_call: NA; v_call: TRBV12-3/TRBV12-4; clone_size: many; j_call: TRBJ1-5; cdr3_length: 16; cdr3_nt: TGTGCCAGCAGTTTACAGGAGCTATATAGCAATCAGCCCCAGCATTTT; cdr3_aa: CASSLQELYSNQPQHF
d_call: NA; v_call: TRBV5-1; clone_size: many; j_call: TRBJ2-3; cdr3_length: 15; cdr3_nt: TGCGCCAGCAGCCAAAGGGGGGGGGAGACAGATACGCAGTATTTT; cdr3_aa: CASSQRGGETDTQYF
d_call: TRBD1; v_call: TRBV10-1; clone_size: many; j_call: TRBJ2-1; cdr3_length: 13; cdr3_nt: TGCGCCAGCATGTCCCCAGGGGGCAATGAGCAGTTCTTC; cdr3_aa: CASMSPGGNEQFF
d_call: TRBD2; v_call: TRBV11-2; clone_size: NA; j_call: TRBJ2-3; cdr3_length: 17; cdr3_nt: TGTGCCAGCAGCACCACTAGCGGCCTCTCTAGCACAGATACGCAGTATTTT; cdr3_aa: CASSTTSGLSSTDTQYF
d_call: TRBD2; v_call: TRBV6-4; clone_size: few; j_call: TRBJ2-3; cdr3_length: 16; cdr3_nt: TGTGCCAGCAGTGACCAAGCGGGGGGGCCGACAGATGCGCAGTATTTT; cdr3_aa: CASSDQAGGPTDAQYF
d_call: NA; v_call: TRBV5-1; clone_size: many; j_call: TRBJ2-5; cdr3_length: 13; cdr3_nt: TGCGCCAGCAGCTTGAACAGGCCAGGGGCCCAGTACTTC; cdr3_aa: CASSLNRPGAQYF
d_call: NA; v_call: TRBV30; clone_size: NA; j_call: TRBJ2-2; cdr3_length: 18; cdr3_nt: TGTGCATGGAGTGTACGATGTCTACAGAACGAGAACACCGGGGAGCTGTTTTTT; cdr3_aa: CAWSVRCLQNENTGELFF
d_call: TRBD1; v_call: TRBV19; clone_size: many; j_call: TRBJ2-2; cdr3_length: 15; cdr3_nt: TGTGCCAGTAGTACTCGACAGGGAGCCACCGGGGAGCTGTTTTTT; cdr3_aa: CASSTRQGATGELFF
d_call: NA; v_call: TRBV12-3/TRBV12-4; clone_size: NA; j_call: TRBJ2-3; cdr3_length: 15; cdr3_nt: TGTGCCAGCAGTTTAGCGGGGCCCGGCACAGATACGCAGTATTTT; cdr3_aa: CASSLAGPGTDTQYF
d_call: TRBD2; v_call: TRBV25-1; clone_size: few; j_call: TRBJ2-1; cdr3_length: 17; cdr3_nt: TGTGCCAGCAGTCCAAGGGTGGGAGGCGGGGGAACCAATGAGCAGTTCTTC; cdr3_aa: CASSPRVGGGGTNEQFF
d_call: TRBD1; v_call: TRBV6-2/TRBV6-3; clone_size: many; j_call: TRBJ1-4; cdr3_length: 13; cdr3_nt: TGTGCCAGCAGTTGGACAGGGTATGAAAAACTGTTTTTT; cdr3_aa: CASSWTGYEKLFF
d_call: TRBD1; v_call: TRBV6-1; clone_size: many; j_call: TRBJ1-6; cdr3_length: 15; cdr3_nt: TGTGCCAGCAGTCCCAGCAGGGGGATGAGTTCACCCCTCCACTTT; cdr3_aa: CASSPSRGMSSPLHF
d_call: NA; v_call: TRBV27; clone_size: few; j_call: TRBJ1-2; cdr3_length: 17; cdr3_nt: TGTGCCAGCAGTACCCGGGCCGGGGGGTTACTTAACTATGGCTACACCTTC; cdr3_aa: CASSTRAGGLLNYGYTF
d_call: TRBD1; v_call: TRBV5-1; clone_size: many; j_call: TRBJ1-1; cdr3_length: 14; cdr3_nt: TGCGCCAGCAGCTTTAGGGACAGGGTAACTGAAGCTTTCTTT; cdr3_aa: CASSFRDRVTEAFF
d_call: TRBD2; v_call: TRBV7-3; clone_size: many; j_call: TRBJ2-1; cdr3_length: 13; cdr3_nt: TGTGCCAGCAGCTTATCGCGGGGGAATGAGCAGTTCTTC; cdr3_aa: CASSLSRGNEQFF
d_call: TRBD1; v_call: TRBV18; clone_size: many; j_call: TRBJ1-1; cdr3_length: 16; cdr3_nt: TGTGCCAGCTCACCCTTACAGGGGGGGATTGACACTGAAGCTTTCTTT; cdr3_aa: CASSPLQGGIDTEAFF
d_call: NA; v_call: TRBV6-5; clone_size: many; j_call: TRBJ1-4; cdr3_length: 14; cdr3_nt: TGTGCCAGCAGGGCGGGGGGAGATCGGGAAAAACTGTTTTTT; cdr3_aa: CASRAGGDREKLFF
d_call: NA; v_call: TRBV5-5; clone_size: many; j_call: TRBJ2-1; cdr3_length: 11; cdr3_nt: TGTGCCAGCAGTCCGGTAGGGGAGCAGTTCTTC; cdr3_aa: CASSPVGEQFF
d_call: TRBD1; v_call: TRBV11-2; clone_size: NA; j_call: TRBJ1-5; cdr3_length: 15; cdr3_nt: TGTGCCAGCAGCTTAGGGGACAGCCGCAATCAGCCCCAGCATTTT; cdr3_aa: CASSLGDSRNQPQHF
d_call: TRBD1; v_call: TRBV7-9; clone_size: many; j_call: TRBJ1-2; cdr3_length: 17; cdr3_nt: TGTGCCAGCAGCCCCCAGACAGGGGAGAAAGTAAAGTATGGCTACACCTTC; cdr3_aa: CASSPQTGEKVKYGYTF
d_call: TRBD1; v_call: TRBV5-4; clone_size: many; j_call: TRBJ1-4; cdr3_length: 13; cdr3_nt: TGTGCCAGCAGCCCCGGGACAGATGAAAAACTGTTTTTT; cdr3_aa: CASSPGTDEKLFF
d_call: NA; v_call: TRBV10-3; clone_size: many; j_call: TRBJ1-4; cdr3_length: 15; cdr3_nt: TGTGCCATCAGTGAGTCGGCTGGAACTAATGAAAAACTGTTTTTT; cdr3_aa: CAISESAGTNEKLFF